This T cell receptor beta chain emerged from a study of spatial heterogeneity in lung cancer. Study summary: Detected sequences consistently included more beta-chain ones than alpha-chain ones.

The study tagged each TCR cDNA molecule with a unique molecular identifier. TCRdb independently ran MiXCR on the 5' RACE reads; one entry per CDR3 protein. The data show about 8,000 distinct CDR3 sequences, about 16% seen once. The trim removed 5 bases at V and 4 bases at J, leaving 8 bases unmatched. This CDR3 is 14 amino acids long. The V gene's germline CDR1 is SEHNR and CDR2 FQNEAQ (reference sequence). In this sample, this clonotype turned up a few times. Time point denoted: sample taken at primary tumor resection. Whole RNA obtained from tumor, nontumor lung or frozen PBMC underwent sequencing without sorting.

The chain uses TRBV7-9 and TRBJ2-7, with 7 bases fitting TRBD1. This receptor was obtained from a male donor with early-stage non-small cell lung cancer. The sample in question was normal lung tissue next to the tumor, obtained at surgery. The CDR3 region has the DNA TGTGCCAGCAGCGCCCGGACAGGAGGTTACGAGCAGTACTTC. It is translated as CASSARTGGYEQYF.